The sequence of this TCR beta chain was determined in a study of blood T cell repertoires in COVID-19. Sequenced by immunoSEQ multiplex PCR; TCRdb stores in-frame clones only, minus some. This sample has some 200,000 clones, with around 85% found just once. Germline CDR1 MNHEY, CDR2 SMNVEV (reference sequence). This CDR3 comprises 19 residues. J lost 4 bases, V lost 6 bases, and 20 bases had no gene match. This sequence joins TRBV27 and TRBJ1-5; 8 bases map to TRBD1. This clonotype was obtained from a man aged 55-75 years with COVID-19, enrolled during active disease. The source material was peripheral blood. DNA of the CDR3: TGTGCCAGCAGCCCTAGGGGTCAGGGGGCTTTGAGGCAAAATCAGCCCCAGCATTTT. Translation gives CASSPRGQGALRQNQPQHF.